This TCR beta chain appears in the sequencing data of a study of CD8 T cells in ankylosing spondylitis. Quantitative 5'-RACE with molecular barcodes generated TCR beta libraries. One entry per CDR3 protein results from TCRdb running MiXCR on the 5' RACE reads. This sample carries more than 150,000 distinct CDR3 sequences, approximately 18% of them seen once, and the ten largest clones take approximately 4.3%. The sequencing sample was made of blood, either unsorted or a sorted T cell fraction (not recorded which). The source is a male donor under 35 with ankylosing spondylitis or in good health (not recorded which).

The chain's CDR3 is CASSPSSGAEQYF. CDR3 in DNA: TGTGCCAGCAGTCCTTCATCCGGAGCCGAGCAGTACTTC. The chain has TRBV27 and TRBJ2-7; D unclear. V lost 5 bases and J lost 6, with 14 bases in between. This CDR3 is 13 amino acids long. Germline V CDR1 and CDR2: MNHEY, SMNVEV (reference sequence).